The clone carrying this T cell receptor (beta chain) is medium-sized by share. The antigen is unknown. When naive CD8 T cells were sorted, they were gated as CD8+CD4-CCR7+CD45RA+. This CDR3 contains 14 residues. V was pared by 5 bases and J by 3 bases, with 4 bases of the junction left unmatched. Germline lookup yields CDR1 MNHNS and CDR2 SASEGT. This entry is derived from a study of molecular identifiers for immune sequencing clone quantification. Background on the study: The replicate experiment used RNA from roughly 20,000 or 100,000 naive CD8 cells. This RNA was split into five aliquots, and four of them were sequenced. Study observations and caveats: Barcode sharing among identical TCR molecules could make large clones appear smaller.

Previously reported methods and listed TCR primers produced the bulk TCR libraries. TCRdb ran MiXCR on the PCR reads and lists one entry per CDR3 protein. The sample includes 9,500 to 15,000 distinct CDR3 sequences, around 19% seen only once; the top ten take approximately 1.4%. Specimen: naive CD8+ T cells from blood, with Jurkat cell RNA spiked in. The subset: FACS-sorted CD8+CD4-CCR7+CD45RA+ naive T cells. V gene TRBV6-1 combines with J gene TRBJ2-3, with 8 bases identical to TRBD1. The sequence came from a human donor in good health. Some libraries in this study had Jurkat cell RNA spiked in. The CDR3 here is CASSIRQGTDTQYF. DNA for the CDR3: TGTGCCAGCAGTATACGACAGGGGACAGATACGCAGTATTTT.